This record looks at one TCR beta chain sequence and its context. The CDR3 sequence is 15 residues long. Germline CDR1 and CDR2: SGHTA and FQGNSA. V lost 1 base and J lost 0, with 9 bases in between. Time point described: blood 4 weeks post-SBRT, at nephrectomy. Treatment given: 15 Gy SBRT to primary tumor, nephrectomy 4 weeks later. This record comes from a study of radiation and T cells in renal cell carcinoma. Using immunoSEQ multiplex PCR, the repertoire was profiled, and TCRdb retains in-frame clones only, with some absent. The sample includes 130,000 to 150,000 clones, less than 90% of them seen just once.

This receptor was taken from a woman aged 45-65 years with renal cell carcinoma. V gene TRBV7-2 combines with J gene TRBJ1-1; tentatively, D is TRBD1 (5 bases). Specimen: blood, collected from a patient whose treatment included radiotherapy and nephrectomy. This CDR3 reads CASSLGAGMNTEAFF. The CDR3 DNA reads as TGTGCCAGCAGCTTAGGGGCAGGGATGAACACTGAAGCTTTCTTT.